Below, 14 T cell receptor beta chains from the same sample are listed, as sequenced in a study of CD8 T cells in ankylosing spondylitis. TCRdb reanalysed the 5' RACE reads using MiXCR and keeps one entry per CDR3 protein. Among 30,000 to 45,000 distinct CDR3 sequences listed, approximately 15% were seen once. The material sequenced was blood. The receptors shown here come from a male donor with ankylosing spondylitis or in good health (not recorded which).

This chain links TRBV4-3 with TRBJ2-7, with D perhaps matching TRBD1 or TRBD2 (6 bases each). Trimming shortened V by 0 bases and J by 7 bases, and 16 bases separated the two germline ends. The CDR3 contains 15 residues. The germline CDR1 and CDR2 sequences are LGHNA and YSLEER. The DNA of the CDR3 is TGCGCCAGCAGCCAAGATGATGGGGGCGCGGGGGAGCAGTACTTC. It encodes CASSQDDGGAGEQYF.

This clonotype came up a few times. The V call is TRBV12-3 or TRBV12-4, the J call TRBJ1-1, with a possible D match to TRBD1 (5 bases). This CDR3 region has 12 residues. The ends were cut back, 5 bases at V and 4 bases at J, with 8 bases in the middle. The CDR3 spells CASSGGGTEAFF. The CDR3 bases are TGTGCCAGCAGTGGGGGGGGCACTGAAGCTTTCTTT.

This clonotype has a handful of counts. The rearrangement joins TRBV28 to TRBJ1-5, with D possibly being TRBD1 (6 bases). There are 14 residues in the CDR3. Germline assignment: CDR1 MDHEN and CDR2 SYDVKM. V was pared by 5 bases and J by 6 bases, with 14 bases between. The CDR3 reads CASSLNGGTQPQHF. The CDR3 DNA reads TGTGCCAGCAGTCTAAACGGGGGCACTCAGCCCCAGCATTTT.

The gene calls are TRBV28 and TRBJ2-7; the D is unclear. V lost 3 bases, J lost 3 bases, and 6 bases lay in between. CDR1 MDHEN and CDR2 SYDVKM come from the germline V gene. The CDR3 sequence is 12 residues long. In nucleotides, the CDR3 is TGTGCCAGCAGTTTCAGTAGCTACGAGCAGTACTTC. Residues: CASSFSSYEQYF.

CDR3: CASSSDRNSPLHF. The CDR3 coding sequence is TGTGCCAGCAGTTCAGACAGGAATTCACCCCTCCACTTT. V usage is TRBV6-6 and J usage is TRBJ1-6; possible D gene TRBD1, 6 bases. V was cut by 4 bases and J by 7 bases, with 8 bases left in between. CDR1 and CDR2 from the germline V gene are MNHNY and SVGAGI (reference sequence). This CDR3 spans 13 amino acids.

This chain uses TRBV12-3 or TRBV12-4 with TRBJ2-2, with D hard to call. Trimming left V 2 bases short and J 6 bases short, with 7 bases between. The CDR3 covers 13 residues. CDR3 residues: CASSLSEAGELFF. The CDR3 DNA sequence: TGTGCCAGCAGTTTATCGGAAGCCGGGGAGCTGTTTTTT.

The sample holds a few counts of this clonotype. The chain uses TRBV9 and TRBJ1-1, with 9 bases lining up with TRBD1. The V segment lost 3 bases and the J segment 11 bases; nucleotides outside the gene matches: 8. The CDR3 length is 13 residues. Germline values: CDR1 SGDLS, CDR2 YYNGEE. This CDR3 is CASSEGGTGRAFF. The CDR3 region has the DNA TGTGCCAGCAGCGAAGGAGGGACAGGGCGTGCTTTCTTT.

This chain links TRBV12-3 or TRBV12-4 with TRBJ2-1, with D perhaps matching TRBD1 (6 bases). The CDR3 consists of 14 residues. The V gene lost 5 bases and the J gene lost 8 bases, with 16 bases spanning the gap. Written as DNA, the CDR3 is TGTGCCAGCAGTGCCAGTACAGGGATCGATGAGCAGTTCTTC. Translating gives CASSASTGIDEQFF.

This clonotype has only a few counts. V usage is TRBV24-1 and J usage is TRBJ2-1; D uncertain. Trimming removed 6 bases from V and 8 bases from J, with 13 bases in between. Per the germline V gene, CDR1 is KGHDR and CDR2 is SFDVKD. This CDR3 contains 13 residues. The CDR3 DNA follows: TGTGCCACCAGTCGGGCCGAAATCTATGAGCAGTTCTTC. It specifies CATSRAEIYEQFF.

This clonotype was counted at least ten times. The chain carries TRBV5-1 and TRBJ2-7; 8 bases fit TRBD2. Losses at the gene ends were 0 bases for V and 3 bases for J; bases not matched to a gene: 5. CDR1 is SGHRS and CDR2 is YFSETQ in the germline V gene. The CDR3 has 15 amino acids. Here the CDR3 reads CASSLGAGGLYEQYF. CDR3 sequence (DNA): TGCGCCAGCAGCTTGGGGGCGGGAGGACTCTACGAGCAGTACTTC.

The V call is TRBV5-1, the J call TRBJ2-2, with D uncertain. This CDR3 region has 12 residues. Germline loops: CDR1 SGHRS, CDR2 YFSETQ. The ends were cut back, 6 bases at V and 8 bases at J, with 11 bases in the middle. The CDR3 is CASTRDRGELFF. The CDR3 bases are TGCGCCAGCACCCGCGATCGAGGGGAGCTGTTTTTT.

This chain joins TRBV5-1 and TRBJ2-1; perhaps TRBD2 as D (6 bases). CDR3 length: 14 amino acids. V lost 3 bases and J 8 bases, leaving 15 bases between the germline ends. Germline CDR1 reads SGHRS; CDR2 reads YFSETQ. CDR3 in amino acids: CASSWTMAYDEQFF. The CDR3 DNA follows: TGCGCCAGCAGCTGGACTATGGCATACGATGAGCAGTTCTTC.

The rearrangement joins TRBV5-1 to TRBJ2-1, with TRBD2 matching over 7 bases. CDR1 and CDR2 (germline): SGHRS, YFSETQ. V lost 4 bases, J lost 9 bases, and 16 bases stayed unmatched. The CDR3 is 16 amino acids. The CDR3 DNA follows: TGCGCCAGCAGCCCCACTTTAGGACTAGGGAAGAGTGAGCAGTTCTTC. This encodes CASSPTLGLGKSEQFF.

This chain connects TRBV29-1 to TRBJ2-2; D may be TRBD1 (6 bases). Trimming left V 2 bases short and J 6 bases short, with 13 bases between. CDR1 is SQVTM and CDR2 is ANQGSEA in the germline V gene. This CDR3 spans 14 amino acids. CDR3 nucleotides: TGCAGCGTTGAAACAGGGTATAGAGCCGGGGAGCTGTTTTTT. Translation gives CSVETGYRAGELFF.